One sample yielded the 20 T cell receptor beta chains listed below, sequenced in a study of human T cells and chemical hapten exposure. In TCRdb, the RACE reads were re-called with MiXCR into one record per CDR3 protein. The table shows around 70,000 distinct CDR3 sequences, with approximately 10% occurring only once. The time point: patch test 3, about 24 weeks after DPC sensitization. Treatment specified: therapeutic diphenylcyclopropenone sensitization with weekly scalp DPC. The specimen comprised whole blood, sampled in connection with sensitization to the hapten diphenylcyclopropenone (DPC). These receptors were obtained from a woman between 45 and 65 years old with alopecia areata. Some clones in this sample may be carry-over from other donors' samples.

The rearrangement links TRBV15 to TRBJ2-7; unclear D gene. Germline CDR1 is LNHNV and CDR2 is YYDKDF (reference sequence). V lost 0 bases and J lost 4, with 13 bases in between. The CDR3 consists of 15 residues. CDR3 bases: TGTGCCACCAGCAGAGAGGACCCACTCTTATACGAGCAGTACTTC. The encoded protein is CATSREDPLLYEQYF.

The chain employs TRBV5-1 and TRBJ2-3; D gene unclear. CDR1 and CDR2 from the germline V gene are SGHRS and YFSETQ. Trimming removed 7 bases from V and 4 bases from J, with 16 bases in between. This CDR3 has 14 amino acids. CDR3 DNA sequence: TGCGCCAGCTTCGACCCCGGTGTTTCAGATACGCAGTATTTT. Translation: CASFDPGVSDTQYF.

This chain connects TRBV2 to TRBJ1-3, with a possible D match to TRBD1 (6 bases). Germline CDR1 reads SNHLY; CDR2 reads FYNNEI. This CDR3 contains 15 residues. Trimming took 6 bases from V and 2 from J, leaving 14 bases between them. CDR3 sequence (DNA): TGTGCCAGCAGGGACGAAAACAGGGCTGGAAACACCATATATTTT. Protein product: CASRDENRAGNTIYF.

The sample holds a few counts of this clonotype. This chain connects TRBV15 to TRBJ2-5; 8 nucleotides line up with TRBD1. CDR3 length equals 16 residues. V shed 0 bases and J 5 bases; nucleotides not matched to a gene: 8. Germline CDR1 LNHNV, CDR2 YYDKDF (reference sequence). The CDR3 loop is CATSRDGSTGAETQYF. The CDR3 nucleotides are TGTGCCACCAGCAGAGATGGGTCGACAGGGGCGGAGACCCAGTACTTC. Complete variable domain (other parts from reference TRBV15 and TRBJ2-5): DAMVIQNPRYQVTQFGKPVTLSCSQTLNHNVMYWYQQKSSQAPKLLFHYYDKDFNNEADTPDNFQSRRPNTSFCFLDIRSPGLGDTAMYLCATSRDGSTGAETQYFGPGTRLLVL.

This clonotype has ten or more counts. The chain couples TRBV5-6 to TRBJ2-7; TRBD1 is a possible D gene (6 bases). This CDR3 has 15 amino acids. CDR1 is SGHDT and CDR2 is YYEEEE in the germline V gene. Trimming removed 4 bases at V and 4 bases at J, with 18 bases between. CDR3 nucleotides: TGTGCCAGCAGCCTACAGGGTGGGTTTCCGTACGAGCAGTACTTC. It codes for CASSLQGGFPYEQYF.

Ten or more counts support this clonotype. The chain is built from TRBV7-9 and TRBJ2-7; D tentatively reads TRBD1 or TRBD2 (6 bases each). Germline V gene sequence: CDR1 SEHNR, CDR2 FQNEAQ (reference sequence). Between the trimmed V and J ends, which lost 5 bases and 5 bases, there was a span of 22 bases. The CDR3 covers 16 residues. For the CDR3, the DNA is TGTGCCAGCAGCAACCGCCCCGGAGGGGGGACCCACGAGCAGTACTTC. Translation: CASSNRPGGGTHEQYF. Complete variable domain (other parts from reference TRBV7-9 and TRBJ2-7): DTGVSQNPRHKITKRGQNVTFRCDPISEHNRLYWYRQTLGQGPEFLTYFQNEAQLEKSRLLSDRFSAERPKGSFSTLEIQRTEQGDSAMYLCASSNRPGGGTHEQYFGPGTRLTVT.

This clonotype was found many times. The chain has TRBV18 and TRBJ1-1, with 11 bases matching TRBD1. Looked up from germline, CDR1 is KGHSH and CDR2 is LQKENI. The V gene end was trimmed by 5 bases and the J gene end by 5 bases; junction bases not matched to a gene: 7. The CDR3 is 15 amino acids. The CDR3 sequence: CASSSQGQGDTEAFF. CDR3 coding DNA: TGTGCCAGCTCAAGTCAGGGACAGGGGGATACTGAAGCTTTCTTT.

This clonotype showed up many times. The chain carries TRBV16 and TRBJ1-1, with unresolved D. The germline V and J ends were trimmed by 2 bases and 1 base, with 17 bases remaining between them. The CDR3 has 17 residues. The germline gives CDR1 KGHSY, CDR2 FQNENV. The CDR3 region has the DNA TGTGCCAGCAGCCAAGCGTTAGGCCTCGTTGGGAACACTGAAGCTTTCTTT. It translates to CASSQALGLVGNTEAFF.

This clonotype was seen only a few times. The V and J genes are TRBV11-2 and TRBJ2-7; TRBD2 agrees at 9 bases. With V trimmed by 3 bases and J by 6 bases, 6 bases remained unmatched. CDR1 and CDR2 from the germline V gene are SGHAT and FQNNGV. The CDR3 consists of 14 residues. This chain's CDR3 is CASSFRGGVVEQYF. The CDR3, as DNA: TGTGCCAGCAGCTTCCGCGGGGGGGTAGTCGAGCAGTACTTC.

This clonotype was found a few times. One junction end disagrees with the germline gene, perhaps due to a read error. This chain links TRBV7-7 with TRBJ1-1, with D uncertain. This CDR3 is built from 13 residues. Germline V gene data show CDR1 as SSHAT and CDR2 as FNYEAQ (reference sequence). CDR3 nucleotide sequence: TGTGCTAGCAGCTTAGAACAGTCCACTGAAGCTTTCTTT. Residues: CASSLEQSTEAFF.

This clonotype was seen many times. The CDR3 reads CASSFFRQGAGELFF. CDR3 nucleotide sequence: TGTGCCAGCAGTTTTTTCCGACAGGGGGCCGGGGAGCTGTTTTTT. The J gene is TRBJ2-2, the V gene TRBV28, with 9 positions matching TRBD1. The V gene end was trimmed by 3 bases and the J gene end by 6 bases; junction bases not matched to a gene: 5. Germline V gene sequence: CDR1 MDHEN, CDR2 SYDVKM. The CDR3 totals 15 residues. Filled out from reference TRBV28 and TRBJ2-2, the complete variable domain reads DVKVTQSSRYLVKRTGEKVFLECVQDMDHENMFWYRQDPGLGLRLIYFSYDVKMKEKGDIPEGYSVSREKKERFSLILESASTNQTSMYLCASSFFRQGAGELFFGEGSRLTVL.

This clonotype showed up just a few times. This chain links TRBV6-6 with TRBJ1-1, with TRBD1 matching 7 bases. Germline values: CDR1 MNHNY, CDR2 SVGAGI (reference sequence). After removal of 5 bases from V and 0 bases from J, the junction contained 6 bases not matched to a gene. CDR3 length equals 15 residues. The CDR3 DNA reads as TGTGCCAGCAGTATGGCGGGACAGCTGAACACTGAAGCTTTCTTT. Protein product: CASSMAGQLNTEAFF.

The chain joins TRBV5-1 to TRBJ2-7; D is uncertain. Trimming cost V 4 bases and J 6 bases, with 8 bases left between them. The germline V gene encodes CDR1 SGHRS and CDR2 YFSETQ. The CDR3 covers 11 residues. CDR3 sequence: CASSGSLEQYF. For the CDR3, the DNA is TGCGCCAGCAGCGGGTCCCTCGAGCAGTACTTC.

This clonotype was seen many times. CDR3 DNA: TGTGCCAGCAGCCCCCGGACAGGGCCGGATGAGCAGTTCTTC. Translation: CASSPRTGPDEQFF. The rearrangement uses TRBV3-1 and TRBJ2-1; 8 bases align to TRBD1. The CDR3 is made up of 14 amino acids. Losses at the gene ends were 4 bases for V and 8 bases for J; bases not matched to a gene: 7. CDR1 is LGHDT, CDR2 YNNKEL, per germline (reference sequence).

This clonotype was observed many times. This chain links TRBV28 with TRBJ1-6; D might be TRBD1 (6 bases). The CDR3 has 16 residues. V was cut by 5 bases and J by 6 bases, with 17 bases left in between. Germline-derived CDR1 and CDR2 are MDHEN and SYDVKM. The CDR3 region has the DNA TGTGCCAGCAGTACCGTGGGGGGCCTCATTAATTCACCCCTCCACTTT. Its translation is CASSTVGGLINSPLHF. The whole variable domain, remainder taken from reference TRBV28 and TRBJ1-6, is DVKVTQSSRYLVKRTGEKVFLECVQDMDHENMFWYRQDPGLGLRLIYFSYDVKMKEKGDIPEGYSVSREKKERFSLILESASTNQTSMYLCASSTVGGLINSPLHFGNGTRLTVT.

This clonotype was detected only once. The chain is built from TRBV4-1 and TRBJ1-5; D gene ambiguous. The germline CDR1 and CDR2 sequences are MGHRA and YSYEKL. The length of the CDR3 is 14 residues. Trimming took off 2 bases at V and 4 bases at J, with 9 bases between the two ends. DNA for the CDR3: TGCGCCAGCAGCCAAAGGTCGGGTAATCAGCCCCAGCATTTT. Translating it yields CASSQRSGNQPQHF.

This clonotype was seen at least ten times. The CDR3 region has the DNA TGTGCCAGCAGTTTAGCGAGGAACACTGAAGCTTTCTTT. Amino acids: CASSLARNTEAFF. The chain recombines TRBV12-3 or TRBV12-4 with TRBJ1-1, with D unresolved. Trimming shortened V by 0 bases and J by 1 base, and 3 bases separated the two germline ends. The CDR3 spans 13 residues.

The CDR3 bases are TGCGCCAGCAGCCAATCCGGGACAGGGAGCTCCTACAATGAGCAGTTCTTC. It translates to CASSQSGTGSSYNEQFF. The chain couples TRBV4-3 to TRBJ2-1; 9 nucleotides match TRBD1. CDR3 length equals 17 residues. J lost 0 bases, V lost 2 bases, and 5 bases had no gene match. The germline gives CDR1 LGHNA, CDR2 YSLEER.

The chain carries TRBV20-1 and TRBJ2-7; D is unresolved. CDR3 length equals 11 residues. Trimming removed 2 bases at V and 7 bases at J, with 9 bases between. Germline V gene sequence: CDR1 DFQATT, CDR2 SNEGSKA (reference sequence). The CDR3 spells CSARTGREQYF. The CDR3 region has the DNA TGCAGTGCTAGAACGGGCCGAGAGCAGTACTTC.

This clonotype has ten or more counts. In nucleotides, the CDR3 is TGTGCCAGCACTCGACAGGGTTGGTCAGATGAGCAGTTCTTC. It encodes CASTRQGWSDEQFF. This chain connects TRBV7-9 to TRBJ2-1, with 7 positions matching TRBD1. The V gene end was trimmed by 7 bases and the J gene end by 8 bases; junction bases not matched to a gene: 11. This CDR3 is built from 14 residues. Germline CDR1 is SEHNR and CDR2 is FQNEAQ (reference sequence).